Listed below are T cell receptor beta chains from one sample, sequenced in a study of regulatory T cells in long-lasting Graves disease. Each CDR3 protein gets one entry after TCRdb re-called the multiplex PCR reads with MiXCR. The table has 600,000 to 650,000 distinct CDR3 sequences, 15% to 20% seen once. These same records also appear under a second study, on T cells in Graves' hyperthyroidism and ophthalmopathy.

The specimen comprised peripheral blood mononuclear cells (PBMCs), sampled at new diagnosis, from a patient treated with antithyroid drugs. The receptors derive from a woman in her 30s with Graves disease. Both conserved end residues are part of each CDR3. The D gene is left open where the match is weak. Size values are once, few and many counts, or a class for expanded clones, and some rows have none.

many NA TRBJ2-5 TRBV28 TGTGCCAGCAGTCCTTCGAGGGAGACCCAAGAGACCCAGTACTTC CASSPSRETQETQYF
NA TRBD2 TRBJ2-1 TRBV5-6 TGTGCCAGCAGCTTGGAGGGAGGGATCGATGAGCAGTTCTTC CASSLEGGIDEQFF
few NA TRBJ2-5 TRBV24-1 TGTGCCACCAGTGACGGGGCTGGGGGGCTGTTTGAGACCCAGTACTTC CATSDGAGGLFETQYF
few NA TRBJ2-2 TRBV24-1 TGTGCCACCAACTCAATCACCGGGGAGCTGTTTTTT CATNSITGELFF
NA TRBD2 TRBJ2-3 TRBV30 TGTGCCTGGACCAGCGGGACTCACACAGATACGCAGTATTTT CAWTSGTHTDTQYF
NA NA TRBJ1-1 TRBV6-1 TGTGCCAGCAAAATAACCGGGACGGCGAACACTGAAGCTTTCTTT CASKITGTANTEAFF
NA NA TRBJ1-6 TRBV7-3 TGTGCCAGCAGCGAATCACCGGGAGGTGATTCACCCCTCCACTTT CASSESPGGDSPLHF
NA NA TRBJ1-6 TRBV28 TGTGCCAGCAGTTTAAGGGAGGGGTGGGGTAATTCACCCCTCCACTTT CASSLREGWGNSPLHF
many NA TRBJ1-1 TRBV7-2 TGTGCCAGCAGTCTGACAGCGAACACTGAAGCTTTCTTT CASSLTANTEAFF
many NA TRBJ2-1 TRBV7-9 TGTGCCAGCAGCTTAGCGGGGACTGGAAAGCAGTTCTTC CASSLAGTGKQFF
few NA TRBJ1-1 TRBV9 TGTGCCAGCAGCCCCTTCCCGAGTCTCAGCACTGAAGCTTTCTTT CASSPFPSLSTEAFF
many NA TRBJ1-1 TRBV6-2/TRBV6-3 TGTGCCAGCAGTGGCCCTTGGGGGGTGAACACTGAAGCTTTCTTT CASSGPWGVNTEAFF
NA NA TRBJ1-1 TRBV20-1 TGCAGTGCTCCCAGTCAGGCGAACACTGAAGCTTTCTTT CSAPSQANTEAFF
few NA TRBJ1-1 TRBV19 TGTGCCAGTAGTATAGACAGCATGAACACTGAAGCTTTCTTT CASSIDSMNTEAFF
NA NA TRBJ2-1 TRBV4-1 TGCGCCAGCAGCCAAGATCCCGCCTTAGCGCCGAGCTCCTACAATGAGCAGTTCTTC CASSQDPALAPSSYNEQFF
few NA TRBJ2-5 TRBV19 TGTGCCAGCAGGACTGCCCCTGGAGAGACCCAGTACTTC CASRTAPGETQYF
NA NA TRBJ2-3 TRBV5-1 TGCGCCAGCAGCTTGGACCTCCCAACAGATACGCAGTATTTT CASSLDLPTDTQYF
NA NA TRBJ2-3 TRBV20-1 TGCAGTGCTAGTATTAGCACAGATACGCAGTATTTT CSASISTDTQYF
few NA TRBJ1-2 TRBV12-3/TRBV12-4 TGTGCCAGCAACCCGGGAAACTATGGCTACACCTTC CASNPGNYGYTF
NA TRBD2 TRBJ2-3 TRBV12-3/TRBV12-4 TGTGCCAGCAGTTTCACAGGGTGGCTAGCGGGAGGTCAGGACACAGATACGCAGTATTTT CASSFTGWLAGGQDTDTQYF
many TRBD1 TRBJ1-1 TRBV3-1 TGTGCCAGCAGCCAGGGACAGGGGAATTTCTTT CASSQGQGNFF
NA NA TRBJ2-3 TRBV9 TGTGCCAGCAGCGTAGAAGGACCCGCACAAGATACGCAGTATTTT CASSVEGPAQDTQYF
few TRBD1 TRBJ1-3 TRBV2 TGTGCCAGCAGGGGACAGCGAGGAAACACCATATATTTT CASRGQRGNTIYF
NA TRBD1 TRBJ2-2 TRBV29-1 TGCAGCGTTGGGACAGGGGGCACCGGGGAGCTGTTTTTT CSVGTGGTGELFF
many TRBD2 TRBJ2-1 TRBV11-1 TGTGCCAGCAGCCCACCCCGGGGACTAGCGGGAGACAATGAGCAGTTCTTC CASSPPRGLAGDNEQFF
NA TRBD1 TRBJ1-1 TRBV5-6 TGTGCCAGCAGCTTGGAGACAGGGGGGTCTTTCTTT CASSLETGGSFF
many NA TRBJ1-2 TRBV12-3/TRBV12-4 TGTGCCAGCAGTTTCGACGGTTATAACTATGGCTACACCTTC CASSFDGYNYGYTF
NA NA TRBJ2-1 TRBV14 TGTGCCAGCAGCCCAACTACGGACGCACTGTTGGACAATGAGCAGTTCTTC CASSPTTDALLDNEQFF
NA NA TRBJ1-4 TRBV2 TGTGCCGGCAGCCTAGGGATGACCGAAAAACTGTTTTTT CAGSLGMTEKLFF
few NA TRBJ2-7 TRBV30 TGTGCCTGGAGTTCCAGGCGGGCCGGGGCCTACGAGCAGTACTTC CAWSSRRAGAYEQYF
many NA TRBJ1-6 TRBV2 TGTGCCAGCAGTGAAGAGTCCCCAACTATTTCACCCCTCCACTTT CASSEESPTISPLHF
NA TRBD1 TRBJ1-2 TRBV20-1 TGCAGTGCTTACGGACAGGGGCCTCATTCGGCTGGCTACACCTTC CSAYGQGPHSAGYTF
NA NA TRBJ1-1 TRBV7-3 TGCGCCAGCAGCCAAGATATGGCAGGGGTAATCAGAGCTTTCTTT CASSQDMAGVIRAFF
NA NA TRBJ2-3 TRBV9 TGTGCCAGCAGCCTAACGGACAGATACTCAGATACGCAGTATTTT CASSLTDRYSDTQYF
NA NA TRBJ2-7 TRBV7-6 TGTGCCAGCAGCTTAGGAGGGTTTTCGGGCGAGCAGTACTTC CASSLGGFSGEQYF
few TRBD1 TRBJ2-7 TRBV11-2 TGTGCCAGCAGCTTACACCACAGGGGAACCTACGAGCAGTACTTC CASSLHHRGTYEQYF
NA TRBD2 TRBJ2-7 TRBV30 TGTGCCTGGAGTATTGGCCCCGCGGGAGGGTACTTC CAWSIGPAGGYF
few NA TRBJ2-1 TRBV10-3 TGTGCCATCAGGCCGGCCTCCTACAATGAGCAGTTCTTC CAIRPASYNEQFF
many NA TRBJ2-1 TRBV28 TGTGCCAGCAGTCCCCTCACCTACAATGAGCAGTTCTTC CASSPLTYNEQFF
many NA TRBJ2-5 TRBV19 TGTGCCACCCAGGGGCGGAAAACAGAGACCCAGTACTTC CATQGRKTETQYF
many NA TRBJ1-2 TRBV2 TGTGCCAGCAGTGAATGGCCCTTAGAAAGCAAATATAACTATGGCTACACCTTC CASSEWPLESKYNYGYTF
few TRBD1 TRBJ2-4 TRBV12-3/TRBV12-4 TGTGCCAGCAGCGGATTACCGGGACAGGGATCCCTTCAGTACTTC CASSGLPGQGSLQYF